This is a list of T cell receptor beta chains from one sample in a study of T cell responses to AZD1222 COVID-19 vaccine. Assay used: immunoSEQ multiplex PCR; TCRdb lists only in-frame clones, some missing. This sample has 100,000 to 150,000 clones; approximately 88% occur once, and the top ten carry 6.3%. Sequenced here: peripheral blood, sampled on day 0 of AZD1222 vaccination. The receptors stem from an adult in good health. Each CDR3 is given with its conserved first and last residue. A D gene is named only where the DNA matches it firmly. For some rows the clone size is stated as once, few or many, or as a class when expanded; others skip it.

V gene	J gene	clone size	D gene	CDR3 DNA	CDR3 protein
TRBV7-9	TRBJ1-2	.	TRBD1	TGTGCCAGCAGCAGGGACAGGGGCTATGGCTACACCTTC	CASSRDRGYGYTF
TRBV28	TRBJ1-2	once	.	TGTGCCAGCAGGTTGGACAGTCTCTATGGCTACACCTTC	CASRLDSLYGYTF
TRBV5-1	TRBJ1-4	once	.	TGCGCCAGCAGCTTGGGGACAGTTAATGAAAAACTGTTTTTT	CASSLGTVNEKLFF
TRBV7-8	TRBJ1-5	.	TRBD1	TGTGCCAGCAGCCCCCTGCAGACAGGGAGTCAGCCCCAGCATTTT	CASSPLQTGSQPQHF
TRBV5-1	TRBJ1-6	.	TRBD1	TGCGCCAGCAGCTCCGGGACAGCTAATTCACCCCTCCACTTT	CASSSGTANSPLHF
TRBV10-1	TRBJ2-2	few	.	TGCGCCAGCAGTGGATCAGAAAAAGCGAACACCGGGGAGCTGTTTTTT	CASSGSEKANTGELFF
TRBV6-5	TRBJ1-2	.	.	TGTGCCAGCAGTTACGTGGGGAGGGAGGGTGGCTACACCTTC	CASSYVGREGGYTF
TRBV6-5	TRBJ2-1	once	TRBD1	TGTGCCAGCAGGGAGGGACAGGGGGGGCACAATGAGCAGTTCTTC	CASREGQGGHNEQFF
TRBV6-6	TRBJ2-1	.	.	TGTGCCAGCAGTCCCCCAGGGACATACAATGAGCAGTTCTTC	CASSPPGTYNEQFF
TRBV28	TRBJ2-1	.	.	TGTGCCAGCAATATACAGGGAGTTTACAATGAGCAGTTCTTC	CASNIQGVYNEQFF
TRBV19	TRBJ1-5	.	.	TGTGCCAGTAGTATAAATTTATTGTGGAATACCAATCAGCCCCAGCATTTT	CASSINLLWNTNQPQHF
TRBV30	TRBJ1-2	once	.	TGTGCCTGGACCCGGCAGACCTATGGCTACACCTTC	CAWTRQTYGYTF
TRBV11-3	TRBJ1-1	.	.	TGTGCCAGCAGCCCCAGCCCGGCGAACACTGAAGCTTTCTTT	CASSPSPANTEAFF
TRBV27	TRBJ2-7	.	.	TGTGCCAGCAGTTTACAGGGGCCCTACGAGCAGTACTTC	CASSLQGPYEQYF